The 10 T cell receptor beta chains presented below share a single source sample, sequenced in a study of T cell responses to AZD1222 COVID-19 vaccine. Repertoires were generated with immunoSEQ multiplex PCR, while TCRdb's copy carries only in-frame clones and drops some. The sample includes around 50,000 clones, 80% to 90% of them seen just once. Sequences were derived from peripheral blood, sampled on day 0 of AZD1222 vaccination. These receptors were collected from an adult in good health.

This clone was picked up a small number of times. The chain has TRBV7-8 and TRBJ1-5, with D perhaps matching TRBD1 (6 bases). The germline V and J ends were trimmed by 2 bases and 3 bases, with 14 bases remaining between them. CDR3 length: 16 residues. Germline assignment: CDR1 SGHVS and CDR2 FQNEAQ. CDR3 protein: CASSLTTGGDNQPQHF. The CDR3, as DNA: TGTGCCAGCAGCTTAACCACCGGGGGCGACAATCAGCCCCAGCATTTT. Full variable domain (outside the CDR3, taken from reference TRBV7-8 and TRBJ1-5): GAGVSQSPRYKVAKRGQDVALRCDPISGHVSLFWYQQALGQGPEFLTYFQNEAQLDKSGLPSDRFFAERPEGSVSTLKIQRTQQEDSAVYLCASSLTTGGDNQPQHFGDGTRLSIL.

V gene TRBV5-6 combines with J gene TRBJ2-1; D might be TRBD1 (6 bases). V was cut by 6 bases and J by 3 bases, with 10 bases left in between. Germline CDR1 SGHDT, CDR2 YYEEEE. This CDR3 region has 13 residues. CDR3 nucleotide sequence: TGTGCCAGCATCCTGACAGGCTACAATGAGCAGTTCTTC. Its translation is CASILTGYNEQFF. Based on the CDR3 plus reference TRBV5-6 and TRBJ2-1, the full variable domain is DAGVTQSPTHLIKTRGQQVTLRCSPKSGHDTVSWYQQALGQGPQFIFQYYEEEERQRGNFPDRFSGHQFPNYSSELNVNALLLGDSALYLCASILTGYNEQFFGPGTRLTVL.

The J gene is TRBJ1-6, the V gene TRBV7-9, with no clear D. Deletions cut 5 bases from V and 0 bases from J, with 8 bases between. Germline V gene lookup returns CDR1 SEHNR and CDR2 FQNEAQ (reference sequence). This CDR3 contains 15 residues. CDR3 in amino acids: CASSPRSSYNSPLHF. CDR3 in DNA: TGTGCCAGCAGCCCCAGGAGCTCCTATAATTCACCCCTCCACTTT.

This clone appeared once. The CDR3 loop reads CASRQGSAAGELFF. CDR3 coding DNA: TGTGCCAGCAGACAGGGTTCGGCAGCCGGGGAGCTGTTTTTT. This chain uses TRBV6-5 with TRBJ2-2, with D perhaps TRBD1 (6 bases). Trimming took off 6 bases at V and 6 bases at J, with 14 bases between the two ends. CDR3 length equals 14 residues. Per the germline V gene, CDR1 is MNHEY and CDR2 is SVGAGI.

This clone is medium-sized by share. Other nucleotide sequences in the sample specify the same CDR3. The chain couples TRBV7-9 to TRBJ1-2; D call uncertain. The CDR3 is made up of 12 amino acids. Germline CDR1 and CDR2: SEHNR and FQNEAQ (reference sequence). Trimming cost V 1 base and J 2 bases, with 2 bases left between them. This chain's CDR3 is CASSLGNYGYTF. The CDR3 nucleotides read TGTGCCAGCAGCTTAGGGAACTATGGCTACACCTTC. The variable domain in full, with the rest retrieved from reference TRBV7-9 and TRBJ1-2, is DTGVSQNPRHKITKRGQNVTFRCDPISEHNRLYWYRQTLGQGPEFLTYFQNEAQLEKSRLLSDRFSAERPKGSFSTLEIQRTEQGDSAMYLCASSLGNYGYTFGSGTRLTVV.

This chain uses TRBV19 with TRBJ2-5; D may be TRBD1 (5 bases). The CDR3 sequence is 14 residues long. V lost 2 bases and J 2 bases, leaving 9 bases between the germline ends. CDR1 is LNHDA, CDR2 SQIVND, per germline (reference sequence). CDR3 protein: CASSIQGLQETQYF. The CDR3 DNA sequence: TGTGCCAGTAGTATACAGGGCTTACAAGAGACCCAGTACTTC.

The chain combines TRBV19 with TRBJ2-5; 7 bases align to TRBD2. The germline gives CDR1 LNHDA, CDR2 SQIVND (reference sequence). V was pared by 1 base and J by 4 bases, with 6 bases of the junction left unmatched. The CDR3 sequence is 15 residues long. The CDR3 DNA sequence: TGTGCCAGTAGTATAGGGCAGGGAGGGCGAGAGACCCAGTACTTC. This codes for CASSIGQGGRETQYF. Supplemented by reference TRBV19 and TRBJ2-5, the full variable domain reads DGGITQSPKYLFRKEGQNVTLSCEQNLNHDAMYWYRQDPGQGLRLIYYSQIVNDFQKGDIAEGYSVSREKKESFPLTVTSAQKNPTAFYLCASSIGQGGRETQYFGPGTRLLVL.

This clone was found a few times. Additional DNA sequences in this sample encode the identical CDR3. The chain's CDR3 is CASSYGGPGAEAFF. The CDR3 nucleotides read TGTGCCAGCAGTTACGGGGGGCCCGGGGCTGAAGCTTTCTTT. The chain joins TRBV6-5 to TRBJ1-1, with D possibly being TRBD1 (6 bases). V was cut by 2 bases and J by 6 bases, with 13 bases left in between. The CDR3 has 14 residues. Per germline, CDR1 MNHEY and CDR2 SVGAGI.

V is TRBV6-6 and J is TRBJ1-4; D remains unclear. Trimming left V 4 bases short and J 8 bases short, with 5 bases between. This CDR3 spans 11 amino acids. Looked up from germline, CDR1 is MNHNY and CDR2 is SVGAGI (reference sequence). CDR3 protein: CASSSVEKLFF. In DNA, the CDR3 is TGTGCCAGCAGTTCCGTCGAAAAACTGTTTTTT.

The chain couples TRBV2 to TRBJ1-6, with no clear D. The germline V gene encodes CDR1 SNHLY and CDR2 FYNNEI. V was shortened by 3 bases and J by 8 bases, with 5 bases between the two germline ends. The CDR3 extends over 12 amino acids. This CDR3 reads CASSEADSPLHF. For the CDR3, the DNA is TGTGCCAGCAGTGAGGCAGATTCACCCCTCCACTTT.